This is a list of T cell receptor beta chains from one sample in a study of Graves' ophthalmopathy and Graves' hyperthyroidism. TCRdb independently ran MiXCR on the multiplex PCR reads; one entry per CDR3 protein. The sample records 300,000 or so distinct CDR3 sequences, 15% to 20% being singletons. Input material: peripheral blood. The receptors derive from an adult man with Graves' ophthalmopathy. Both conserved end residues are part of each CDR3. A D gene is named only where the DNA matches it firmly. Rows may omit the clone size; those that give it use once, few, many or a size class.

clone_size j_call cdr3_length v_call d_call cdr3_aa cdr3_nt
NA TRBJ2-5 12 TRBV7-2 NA CASSLLIETQYF TGTGCCAGCAGCTTATTAATAGAGACCCAGTACTTC
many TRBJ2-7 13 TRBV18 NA CASSLALKYEQYF TGTGCCAGCTCACTTGCGCTAAAATACGAGCAGTACTTC
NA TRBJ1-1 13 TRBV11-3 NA CASRPGQGQSIIF TGTGCCAGCAGACCCGGACAAGGGCAGTCAATAATCTTT
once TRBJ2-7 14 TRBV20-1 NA CSAQRIGAIGEQYF TGCAGTGCTCAGAGAATCGGGGCTATAGGCGAGCAGTACTTC
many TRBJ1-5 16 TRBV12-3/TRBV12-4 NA CASSFMGSGSNQPQHF TGTGCCAGCAGTTTCATGGGGTCTGGGAGCAATCAGCCCCAGCATTTT
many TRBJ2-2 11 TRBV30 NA CAKGETGELFF TGTGCCAAAGGGGAAACCGGGGAGCTGTTTTTT
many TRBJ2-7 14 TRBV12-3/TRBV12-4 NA CASSLGLGPYEQYF TGTGCCAGCAGTTTGGGACTCGGGCCCTACGAGCAGTACTTC
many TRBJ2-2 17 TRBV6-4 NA CASSNRDAPWNTGELFF TGTGCCAGCAGTAACCGGGACGCTCCCTGGAACACCGGGGAGCTGTTTTTT
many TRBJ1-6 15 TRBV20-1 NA CSASLGEVYNSPLHF TGCAGTGCCTCCCTTGGGGAGGTTTATAATTCACCCCTCCACTTT
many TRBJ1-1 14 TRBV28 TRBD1 CASRHDRAVTEAFF TGTGCCAGCAGACATGACAGGGCTGTCACTGAAGCTTTCTTT
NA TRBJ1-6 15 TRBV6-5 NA CASSYAGGYNSPLHF TGTGCCAGCAGTTACGCAGGCGGCTATAATTCACCCCTCCACTTT
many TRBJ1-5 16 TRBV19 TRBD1 CASSSGGQGLSQPQHF TGTGCCAGTAGTTCTGGGGGACAGGGGCTTAGTCAGCCCCAGCATTTT
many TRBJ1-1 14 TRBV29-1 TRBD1 CNVGQGPRGTEAFF TGCAACGTAGGACAGGGGCCTAGAGGCACTGAAGCTTTCTTT
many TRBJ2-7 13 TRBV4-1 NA CASSQDTGPEQYF TGCGCCAGCAGCCAAGATACAGGGCCCGAGCAGTACTTC
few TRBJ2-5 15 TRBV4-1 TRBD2 CASSPNGLAEETQYF TGCGCCAGCAGCCCCAATGGGCTAGCGGAAGAGACCCAGTACTTC
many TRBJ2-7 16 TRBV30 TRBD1 CAWQAPRTGPFREQYF TGTGCCTGGCAAGCACCGCGGACAGGGCCCTTTAGGGAGCAGTACTTC
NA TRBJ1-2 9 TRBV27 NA CASNYGYTF TGTGCCAGCAACTACGGCTACACCTTC
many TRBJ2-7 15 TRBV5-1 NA CASSLAGAGRDEQYF TGCGCCAGCAGCTTGGCCGGGGCAGGGAGAGACGAGCAGTACTTC
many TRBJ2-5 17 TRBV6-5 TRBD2 CASSYVGGLAGQETQYF TGTGCCAGCAGTTACGTGGGGGGACTAGCGGGCCAAGAGACCCAGTACTTC
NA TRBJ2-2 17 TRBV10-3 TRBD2 CASYLGLAGGFAGELFF TGTGCCTCCTACCTGGGACTAGCGGGAGGTTTCGCCGGGGAGCTGTTTTTT
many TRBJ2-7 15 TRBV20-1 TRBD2 CSARPTSGSPYEQYF TGCAGTGCTAGACCGACTAGCGGGAGCCCCTACGAGCAGTACTTC
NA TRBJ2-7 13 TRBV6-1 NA CASTRSAGYEQYF TGTGCCAGCACCAGATCTGCAGGCTACGAGCAGTACTTC
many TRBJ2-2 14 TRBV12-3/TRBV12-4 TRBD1 CASTETGPTGELFF TGTGCCAGCACCGAGACAGGGCCCACCGGGGAGCTGTTTTTT
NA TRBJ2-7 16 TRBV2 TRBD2 CASSFEIAGGLNEQYF TGTGCCAGCAGTTTCGAAATAGCGGGAGGTCTGAACGAGCAGTACTTC
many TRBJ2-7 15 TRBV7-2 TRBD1 CASSRDRGAVYEQYF TGTGCCAGCAGTCGCGACAGGGGTGCGGTCTACGAGCAGTACTTC
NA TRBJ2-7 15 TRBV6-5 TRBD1 CASSSTGTGYYEQYF TGTGCCAGCAGTTCCACCGGGACAGGCTACTACGAGCAGTACTTC
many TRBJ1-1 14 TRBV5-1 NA CASSTETANTEAFF TGCGCCAGCAGCACGGAGACAGCGAACACTGAAGCTTTCTTT
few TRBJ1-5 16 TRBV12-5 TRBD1 CASGSGDRIIRRPQHF TGTGCTAGTGGTTCGGGGGACAGGATAATCAGGCGGCCCCAGCATTTT
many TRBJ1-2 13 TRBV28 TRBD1 CASRYTGADGYTF TGTGCCAGCAGATACACAGGGGCAGATGGCTACACCTTC
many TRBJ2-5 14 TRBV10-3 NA CAISEGQDQETQYF TGTGCCATCAGTGAGGGGCAGGACCAAGAGACCCAGTACTTC
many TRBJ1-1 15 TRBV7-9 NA CASSTQWASREEAFF TGTGCCAGCAGCACGCAATGGGCCTCGCGCGAGGAAGCTTTCTTT
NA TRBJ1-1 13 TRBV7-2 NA CASSFTGITEAFF TGTGCCAGCAGCTTTACGGGGATCACTGAAGCTTTCTTT
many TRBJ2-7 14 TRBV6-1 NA CASRLDQSSYEQYF TGTGCCAGCAGACTTGACCAAAGCTCCTACGAGCAGTACTTC
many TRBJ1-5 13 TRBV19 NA CASSQQGNQPQHF TGTGCCAGTAGCCAACAGGGCAATCAGCCCCAGCATTTT
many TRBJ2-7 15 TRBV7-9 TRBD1 CASNSIRDRAAEQYF TGTGCCAGCAACTCAATCCGGGACAGGGCGGCCGAGCAGTACTTC
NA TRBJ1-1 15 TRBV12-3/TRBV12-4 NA CASSLFGTSSTEAFF TGTGCCAGCAGTTTATTCGGGACGTCTAGCACTGAAGCTTTCTTT
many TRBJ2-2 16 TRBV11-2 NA CASSKRGGKATGELFF TGTGCCAGCAGCAAGAGGGGCGGAAAGGCCACCGGGGAGCTGTTTTTT
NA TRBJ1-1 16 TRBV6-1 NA CASSDAGPGPNTEAFF TGTGCCAGCAGTGATGCAGGTCCGGGACCAAACACTGAAGCTTTCTTT
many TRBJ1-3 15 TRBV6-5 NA CASSYLGGSGNTIYF TGTGCCAGCAGTTATCTGGGGGGCTCTGGAAACACCATATATTTT
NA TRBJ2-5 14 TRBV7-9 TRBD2 CASSSAISGETQYF TGTGCCAGCAGCTCCGCAATTAGCGGGGAGACCCAGTACTTC
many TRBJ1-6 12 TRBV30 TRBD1 CAYDRGRSPLHF TGTGCCTACGACAGGGGGAGGTCACCCCTCCACTTT